The TCR beta chain described here comes from a study of CD8 T cells in Susac syndrome. Study information: When blood was collected, patients with Susac syndrome were therapy-naive, were taking corticosteroids, or were receiving intravenous immunoglobulin alone. Overall study results and limits: TCR sequencing and HLA analysis covered a relatively small number of individuals.

Note on this clonotype: What it binds is not known.

This CDR3 contains 14 residues. V lost 11 bases to trimming and J lost 0 bases, with 14 bases between them. Per the germline V gene, CDR1 is MNHEY and CDR2 is SVGEGT. The authors reverse transcribed roughly 0.5 to 1 ug RNA with random hexamers. The TCR beta CDR3 was amplified by immunoSEQ multiplex PCR across 54 Vbeta, 13 Jbeta. MiXCR was run by TCRdb on the immunoSEQ multiplex PCR reads, yielding one entry per CDR3 protein. The sample shows 100,000 to 150,000 distinct CDR3 sequences, 90% to 95% of them seen only once. The sequencing sample was made of CD8+ T cells from PBMCs. The receptor was isolated from a human donor with Susac syndrome. The V call is TRBV6-2 or TRBV6-3, the J call TRBJ2-1; D may be TRBD1 (5 bases). CDR3 in DNA: TGTGCCTCCAGTCCGACAGCCTCCTACAATGAGCAGTTCTTC. Encoded protein: CASSPTASYNEQFF.